This T cell receptor (beta chain) stems from a study of cytomegalovirus exposure and HLA in healthy donors. Study-level information: Some 180 million T cells yielded around 120 million unique TCR beta sequences in earlier analysis. Study observations and caveats: Reports indicate that TCR beta sequences accurately predicted the HLA-A and HLA-B alleles of most subjects. The study designated over 150 TCR beta chains cytomegalovirus-associated.

13 Jbeta primers and 60 Vbeta primers were used for the PCR. Data came from immunoSEQ multiplex PCR; TCRdb stores just in-frame clones and leaves some out. The data hold 90,000 to 100,000 clones, with around 73% observed a single time. Worth noting for this clone: Its antigen is not identified.

Germline loops: CDR1 MNHEY, CDR2 SMNVEV (reference sequence). V was pared by 1 base and J by 2 bases, with 4 bases of the junction left unmatched. This CDR3 has 15 residues. The origin of this receptor is a woman aged 40 to 49 in good health and CMV-seronegative. The sample was PBMCs. The chain couples TRBV27 to TRBJ2-7, with 8 bases lining up with TRBD1. Here the CDR3 DNA reads TGTGCCAGCAGTTTATTAGGGACAGGTACCTACGAGCAGTACTTC. Amino acids: CASSLLGTGTYEQYF.